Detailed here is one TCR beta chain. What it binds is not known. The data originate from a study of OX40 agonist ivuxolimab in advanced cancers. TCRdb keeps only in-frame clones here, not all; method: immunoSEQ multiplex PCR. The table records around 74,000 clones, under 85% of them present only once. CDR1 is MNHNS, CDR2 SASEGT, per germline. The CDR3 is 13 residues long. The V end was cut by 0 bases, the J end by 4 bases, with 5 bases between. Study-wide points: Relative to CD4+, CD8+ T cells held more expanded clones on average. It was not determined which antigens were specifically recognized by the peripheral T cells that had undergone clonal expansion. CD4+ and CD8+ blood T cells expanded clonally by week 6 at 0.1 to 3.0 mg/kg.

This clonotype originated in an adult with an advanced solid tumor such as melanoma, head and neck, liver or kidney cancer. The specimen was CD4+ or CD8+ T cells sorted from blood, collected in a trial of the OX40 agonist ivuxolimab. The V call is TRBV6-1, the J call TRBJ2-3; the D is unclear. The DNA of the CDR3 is TGTGCCAGCAGTGAAGCGAAGGCAGATACGCAGTATTTT. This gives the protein CASSEAKADTQYF.